This T cell receptor (beta chain) was found in a study of T cell responses to AZD1222 COVID-19 vaccine. Findings and limits, study-wide: The number of AZD1222 recipients seropositive at baseline was only five or six. Distributed over spike, vaccine-associated CD4 TCRs predominated at 160-218 and 743-854.

Remarks on this clone: Its antigen is as yet unknown.

Repertoires were generated with immunoSEQ multiplex PCR, while TCRdb's copy carries only in-frame clones and drops some. The sample includes some 200,000 clones, approximately 90% of them seen just once. CDR3 size: 14 residues. The V gene's germline CDR1 is KGHSH and CDR2 LQKENI. J was trimmed by 2 bases and V by 1 base; bases with no gene match: 1. The V gene is TRBV18, the J gene TRBJ1-2; 7 bases are a match to TRBD1. The sample consisted of peripheral blood, taken 28 days after the second AZD1222 dose. This TCR was recovered from an adult who received the AZD1222 COVID-19 vaccine. The CDR3: CASSPRGQNYGYTF. The CDR3, as DNA: TGTGCCAGCTCACCACGGGGACAGAACTATGGCTACACCTTC.